The subject of this entry is one T cell receptor beta chain. Its target is not known. TCRdb keeps only in-frame clones here, not all; method: immunoSEQ multiplex PCR. The repertoire holds more than 250,000 clones, with roughly 85% as singletons. The record originates from a study of cytomegalovirus exposure and HLA in healthy donors. Notes on the study in general: A few CMV-associated chains were confirmed in vitro to be specific for CMV antigens. As was reported, the classifier diagnosed cytomegalovirus status with high specificity and sensitivity.

CDR3 size: 17 residues. CDR1 is SGHNT, CDR2 YENEEA, per germline. Trimming stripped 10 bases from V and 6 bases from J, with 27 bases between. Sequencing was carried out using PBMCs. This chain links TRBV11-3 with TRBJ1-4; D is undetermined. The receptor was isolated from a woman between 18 and 29 years old in good health and CMV-seronegative. CDR3 coding DNA: TGTGCCAACCCGGGTGCAGATGGGTTGAGGGTAGATGAAAAACTGTTTTTT. It translates to CANPGADGLRVDEKLFF.